This T cell receptor beta chain was sequenced for a study of regulatory T cells in long-lasting Graves disease. Through Arm-PCR of CDR3 regions and iRepertoire HTBI primers, TCR beta libraries were built. TCRdb recomputed calls from the multiplex PCR reads with MiXCR, one row per CDR3 protein. The data hold a few hundred thousand distinct CDR3 sequences, with roughly 12% observed a single time. Details on this clonotype: Its antigen is unidentified.

Study-wide findings and caveats: A reduction in accuracy may have resulted from the small sample size. It was in persistent disease that TRBV28, TRBJ1-2 and TRBJ2-5 were favored.

The V and J ends lost 11 bases and 6 bases respectively, with 20 bases between them. Germline V gene lookup returns CDR1 SEHNR and CDR2 FQNEAQ (reference sequence). The CDR3 is made up of 13 amino acids. Time point of the sample: newly diagnosed GD, antithyroid drugs for less than 3 months. Making the TCR library involved RNA that had been extracted from PBMCs. These data also featured in a second study, about T cells in Graves' hyperthyroidism and ophthalmopathy. That study reports: Diagnoses used clinical symptoms, serum thyroxine and TRAb, thyroid ultrasound and orbital computed tomography.

The chain uses TRBV7-9 and TRBJ2-7; maybe TRBD1 (5 bases). Source: peripheral blood mononuclear cells (PBMCs), taken at new diagnosis, from a patient treated with antithyroid drugs. The source is a woman between 18 and 29 years old with Graves disease. CDR3: CAGAAFGIGEQYF. CDR3 coding DNA: TGTGCCGGGGCTGCCTTTGGGATTGGCGAGCAGTACTTC.